This T cell receptor (beta chain) was recovered during a study of CD4 T cells in relation to SARS-CoV-2 and coronaviruses. There are 13 residues in the CDR3. V was clipped by 4 bases and J by 6 bases, with 13 bases between them. Germline CDR1 reads MNHEY; CDR2 reads SVGAGI. Turning to this clone: Its antigen is unknown.

Clones were sequenced by immunoSEQ multiplex PCR, and TCRdb holds only the in-frame ones, with some missing. There are 20,000 to 25,000 clones in the sample; about 70% occur only once, and over 10% lies in the top ten. General study results and limits: Monoreactive clones expanded significantly more to SARS-CoV-2 than crossreactive clones did. In roughly two thirds of donors, memory CD4+ clonotypes crossrecognized SARS-CoV-2 and at least one common cold coronavirus spike.

The unexposed donors gave CD4+ T cells in about 2010-2019, prior to COVID-19. CD4+ T cells were isolated from the cells after roughly 11 days of culture. Each well had approximately 2 million PBMCs in around 5.3% human AB serum with IL-2. Fresh IL-2 medium replaced half the medium on days 3 and 7. The sequenced sample was CD4+ T cells from PBMCs, cultured in vitro. This sequence was found in a human donor in good health. The chain combines TRBV6-5 with TRBJ2-7; D perhaps matches TRBD2 (5 bases). Here the CDR3 DNA reads TGTGCCAGCAGTTCCGGGGTAGCGAGCGAGCAGTACTTC. This sequence encodes CASSSGVASEQYF.